The present entry profiles one T cell receptor beta chain with its context. The antigen is unknown. This sample is drawn from a study of OX40 agonist ivuxolimab in advanced cancers. Study-wide findings and caveats: No antigen was identified for the clonally expanded peripheral T cells. Relative to CD4+ cells, CD8+ T cells on average had more expanded clones.

With 4 bases clipped from V and 1 base from J, the junction kept 2 bases outside the gene matches. From germline, CDR1 is GTSNPN and CDR2 SVGIG (reference sequence). The CDR3 is 13 residues long. Assay used: immunoSEQ multiplex PCR; TCRdb lists only in-frame clones, some missing. The profile shows about 42,000 clones, about 88% of them singletons. The source of this sequence is an adult with an advanced solid tumor such as melanoma, head and neck, liver or kidney cancer. The rearrangement uses TRBV30 and TRBJ1-1; 8 bases are a match to TRBD1. The sequenced sample was CD4+ or CD8+ T cells sorted from blood, obtained in a trial of the OX40 agonist ivuxolimab. The CDR3 region is CAWNTGGNTEAFF. The DNA of the CDR3 is TGTGCCTGGAATACAGGGGGGAACACTGAAGCTTTCTTT. Based on the CDR3 plus reference TRBV30 and TRBJ1-1, the full variable domain is SQTIHQWPATLVQPVGSPLSLECTVEGTSNPNLYWYRQAAGRGLQLLFYSVGIGQISSEVPQNLSASRPQDRQFILSSKKLLLSDSGFYLCAWNTGGNTEAFFGQGTRLTVV.